Each of the 30 T cell receptor beta chains below was sequenced from the same sample in a study of siplizumab effects on memory and regulatory T cells. Produced via immunoSEQ multiplex PCR; TCRdb's table is partial and in-frame only. This table has about 100,000 clones, 92% appearing once. Sequenced input: Tregs sorted from blood. The receptors originated from a human donor in good health.

V is TRBV29-1 and J is TRBJ1-2; no reliable D call. Trimming took off 3 bases at V and 4 bases at J, with 9 bases between the two ends. Germline values: CDR1 SQVTM, CDR2 ANQGSEA. The CDR3 is made up of 12 amino acids. The CDR3 bases are TGCAGCGTTGAGTCTAGGGTCTATGGCTACACCTTC. It encodes CSVESRVYGYTF.

This clone was seen only once. The sample holds other DNA sequences that translate to the same CDR3. The chain carries TRBV11-2 and TRBJ1-2; D may be TRBD1 (5 bases). The CDR3 runs 16 residues. From germline, CDR1 is SGHAT and CDR2 FQNNGV. The germline V and J ends were trimmed by 5 bases and 7 bases, with 23 bases remaining between them. In DNA form, the CDR3 reads TGTGCCAGCAGCGATAGCATTCTGGGGCTAGGGCCTGGCTACACCTTC. This codes for CASSDSILGLGPGYTF.

This chain joins TRBV4-1 and TRBJ2-3; D is uncertain. V shed 2 bases and J shed 5 bases, with 8 bases lying between them. The CDR3 is made up of 13 amino acids. In germline, CDR1 is MGHRA, CDR2 YSYEKL. The CDR3 here is CASSQQQGDTQYF. DNA of the CDR3: TGCGCCAGCAGCCAACAGCAAGGAGATACGCAGTATTTT.

The chain has TRBV2 and TRBJ1-5; D is possibly TRBD1 (6 bases). Trimming cost V 2 bases and J 13 bases, with 9 bases left between them. This CDR3 is built from 11 residues. The germline V gene encodes CDR1 SNHLY and CDR2 FYNNEI. The CDR3 nucleotides are TGTGCCAGCAGTGAAATAGGGGGACAGCATTTT. It is translated as CASSEIGGQHF.

The chain carries TRBV12-5 and TRBJ2-5; D perhaps matches TRBD1 (6 bases). The better agreement between TRBJ2-7 and the DNA end casts doubt on the J call. The germline V gene has CDR1 LGHNT and CDR2 FRNRAP. This CDR3 has 16 residues. CDR3 amino acids: CASGLYAGQLLYEQYF. As DNA, the CDR3 is TGTGCTAGTGGTTTGTATGCAGGACAGCTGCTTTACGAGCAGTACTTC.

The V call is TRBV30, the J call TRBJ2-2; D remains ambiguous. The V gene's germline CDR1 is GTSNPN and CDR2 SVGIG (reference sequence). Trimming took off 3 bases at V and 0 bases at J, with 14 bases between the two ends. The CDR3 is made up of 16 amino acids. In DNA, the CDR3 is TGTGCCTGGAGGGAGTCGGGTGTCGCGAACACCGGGGAGCTGTTTTTT. Translation: CAWRESGVANTGELFF.

The chain carries TRBV2 and TRBJ2-7; D gene ambiguous. The germline V gene encodes CDR1 SNHLY and CDR2 FYNNEI. V was clipped by 3 bases and J by 7 bases, with 16 bases between them. The CDR3 spans 14 residues. The CDR3 here is CASSERGLPWEQYF. The CDR3 bases are TGTGCCAGCAGTGAGCGAGGCCTTCCTTGGGAGCAGTACTTC.

The V and J genes are TRBV29-1 and TRBJ1-2; D remains unclear. The CDR3 loop spans 11 amino acids. Germline loops: CDR1 SQVTM, CDR2 ANQGSEA. The V and J ends lost 7 bases and 3 bases respectively, with 9 bases between them. CDR3 residues: CSGVGDYGYTF. The CDR3 DNA follows: TGCAGCGGGGTGGGAGACTATGGCTACACCTTC.

The V call is TRBV5-1, the J call TRBJ1-2; tentatively, D is TRBD1 (5 bases). The CDR3 extends over 14 amino acids. V was pared by 0 bases and J by 6 bases, with 12 bases between. Germline CDR1 SGHRS, CDR2 YFSETQ. CDR3 amino acids: CASSLGIRDDGYTF. CDR3 sequence (DNA): TGCGCCAGCAGCTTGGGAATCCGGGACGATGGCTACACCTTC.

The rearrangement uses TRBV14 and TRBJ2-1; D is unresolved. V was trimmed by 0 bases and J by 4 bases, leaving 7 bases between them. Germline CDR1 is SGHDN and CDR2 is FVKESK. The CDR3 has 14 amino acids. The CDR3: CASSQDFPYNEQFF. The CDR3 nucleotides read TGTGCCAGCAGCCAAGATTTTCCATACAATGAGCAGTTCTTC.

CDR3 nucleotides: TGTGCCACCAGCAAGGGACTAGCGGTAACAGATACGCAGTATTTT. Protein: CATSKGLAVTDTQYF. The chain links TRBV15 to TRBJ2-3; 11 bases align to TRBD2. The CDR3 consists of 15 residues. Germline lookup yields CDR1 LNHNV and CDR2 YYDKDF (reference sequence). V was clipped by 4 bases and J by 3 bases; unmatched bases: 3.

The chain combines TRBV9 with TRBJ2-7; D possibly corresponds to TRBD1 (6 bases). From germline, CDR1 is SGDLS and CDR2 YYNGEE. V lost 0 bases, J lost 4 bases, and 14 bases lay in between. CDR3 length equals 15 residues. The CDR3 loop is CASSVDPGRGYEQYF. CDR3 nucleotide sequence: TGTGCCAGCAGCGTAGATCCCGGCAGGGGATACGAGCAGTACTTC.

J is TRBJ2-7 and V is TRBV19, with 14 bases matching TRBD2. The germline V gene has CDR1 LNHDA and CDR2 SQIVND (reference sequence). The V segment lost 6 bases and the J segment 5 bases; nucleotides outside the gene matches: 12. CDR3 length equals 17 residues. CDR3: CASSPNPTSGRANEQYF. As DNA, the CDR3 is TGTGCCAGTAGCCCTAACCCGACTAGCGGGAGGGCCAACGAGCAGTACTTC.

The chain recombines TRBV7-9 with TRBJ2-7; TRBD2 aligns across 7 bases. The CDR3 has 18 residues. Trimming removed 5 bases from V and 1 base from J; junction bases left unmatched: 17. Germline values: CDR1 SEHNR, CDR2 FQNEAQ (reference sequence). CDR3 DNA: TGTGCCAGCAGCCCCCCGAGGTTTGCGGGAGTTGAGTCCTACGAGCAGTACTTC. This codes for CASSPPRFAGVESYEQYF. Combining the CDR3 with reference TRBV7-9 and TRBJ2-7 gives the whole variable domain DTGVSQNPRHKITKRGQNVTFRCDPISEHNRLYWYRQTLGQGPEFLTYFQNEAQLEKSRLLSDRFSAERPKGSFSTLEIQRTEQGDSAMYLCASSPPRFAGVESYEQYFGPGTRLTVT.

The rearrangement uses TRBV10-3 and TRBJ2-6; 8 nucleotides agree with TRBD2. Germline V CDR1 and CDR2: ENHRY, SYGVKD. The CDR3 has 17 amino acids. With V trimmed by 3 bases and J by 4 bases, 8 bases remained unmatched. The CDR3 is CAISDPGGVWGANVLTF. The CDR3 nucleotides are TGTGCCATCAGTGACCCGGGAGGGGTGTGGGGGGCCAACGTCCTGACTTTC.

The gene calls are TRBV2 and TRBJ2-7; 8 bases map to TRBD1. The CDR3 covers 13 residues. Looked up from germline, CDR1 is SNHLY and CDR2 is FYNNEI. Trimming at V came to 7 bases and at J to 4 bases, leaving 6 bases not matched to a gene. In DNA, the CDR3 is TGTGCCAGCAAAAGAGACAGGGGATACGAGCAGTACTTC. Encoded protein: CASKRDRGYEQYF.

This clone appeared a single time. This sequence joins TRBV7-8 and TRBJ2-7; D is unclear. Germline assignment: CDR1 SGHVS and CDR2 FQNEAQ. CDR3 size: 14 residues. Trimming took 4 bases from V and 0 from J, leaving 10 bases between them. The CDR3 DNA reads TGTGCCAGCAGCTGGGTTTTAAGCTCCTACGAGCAGTACTTC. Translating it yields CASSWVLSSYEQYF.

V gene TRBV9 combines with J gene TRBJ1-5; D not certain. Germline values: CDR1 SGDLS, CDR2 YYNGEE. Between the trimmed V and J ends, which lost 0 bases and 4 bases, there was a span of 5 bases. The CDR3 runs to 13 residues. The CDR3 DNA reads TGTGCCAGCAGCGTAGACGGGAATCAGCCCCAGCATTTT. It is translated as CASSVDGNQPQHF. Full variable domain (missing parts from reference TRBV9 and TRBJ1-5): DSGVTQTPKHLITATGQRVTLRCSPRSGDLSVYWYQQSLDQGLQFLIQYYNGEERAKGNILERFSAQQFPDLHSELNLSSLELGDSALYFCASSVDGNQPQHFGDGTRLSIL.

The chain carries TRBV10-3 and TRBJ2-7; 10 bases map to TRBD2. The CDR3 consists of 14 residues. Per the germline V gene, CDR1 is ENHRY and CDR2 is SYGVKD. Germline trimming cut 3 bases from V and 7 bases from J; bases unmatched to any gene: 6. CDR3 in amino acids: CAISDLAGAGEQYF. CDR3 nucleotides: TGTGCCATCAGTGATCTAGCGGGAGCGGGGGAGCAGTACTTC.

This chain uses TRBV18 with TRBJ2-4, with TRBD2 as a possible D gene (7 bases). Germline-derived CDR1 and CDR2 are KGHSH and LQKENI. The CDR3 extends over 16 amino acids. V gave up 4 bases and J gave up 3 bases, with 16 bases separating them. CDR3: CASSLFRGLNKNIQYF. DNA for the CDR3: TGTGCCAGCTCACTATTCAGGGGACTAAACAAAAACATTCAGTACTTC.

The CDR3 loop is CASSILNTEAFF. The CDR3 DNA reads as TGTGCCAGCAGCATCTTAAACACTGAAGCTTTCTTT. This sequence joins TRBV7-9 and TRBJ1-1; unclear D gene. There are 12 residues in the CDR3. V was shortened by 5 bases and J by 2 bases, with 6 bases between the two germline ends. Germline V gives CDR1 SEHNR, CDR2 FQNEAQ (reference sequence). Full variable domain (outside the CDR3, taken from reference TRBV7-9 and TRBJ1-1): DTGVSQNPRHKITKRGQNVTFRCDPISEHNRLYWYRQTLGQGPEFLTYFQNEAQLEKSRLLSDRFSAERPKGSFSTLEIQRTEQGDSAMYLCASSILNTEAFFGQGTRLTVV.

The V call is TRBV7-8, the J call TRBJ2-1; 11 bases fit TRBD1. J gave up 6 bases and V 5 bases, and 6 bases lay outside the gene matches. CDR3 length: 15 amino acids. Germline V gives CDR1 SGHVS, CDR2 FQNEAQ. CDR3 loop: CASSDAGQGVNEQFF. As DNA, the CDR3 is TGTGCCAGCAGCGACGCGGGACAGGGGGTCAATGAGCAGTTCTTC.

The chain links TRBV6-5 to TRBJ1-5, with TRBD1 matching over 7 bases. CDR1 is MNHEY, CDR2 SVGAGI, per germline. V shed 6 bases and J 0 bases; nucleotides not matched to a gene: 2. The CDR3 spans 14 residues. The CDR3 DNA reads as TGTGCCAGCAGCGACAGGGTTAGCAATCAGCCCCAGCATTTT. Translated, it gives CASSDRVSNQPQHF.

CDR3 residues: CATSTAGTGGYEQFF. CDR3 nucleotide sequence: TGTGCCACCAGTACTGCCGGGACCGGGGGATACGAGCAGTTCTTC. This rearrangement joins TRBV15 to TRBJ2-1, with a weak D call TRBD2 (6 bases). Trimming removed 6 bases from V and 10 bases from J, with 22 bases in between. Germline values: CDR1 LNHNV, CDR2 YYDKDF (reference sequence). The CDR3 runs to 15 residues.

This clone showed up just once. The CDR3 sequence is CASSPDTATNEKLFF. The DNA of the CDR3 is TGTGCCAGCAGTCCCGACACCGCCACTAATGAAAAACTGTTTTTT. V is TRBV28 and J is TRBJ1-4; unclear D gene. Trimming took 5 bases from V and 2 from J, leaving 12 bases between them. The germline CDR1 and CDR2 sequences are MDHEN and SYDVKM. The CDR3 runs to 15 residues.

CDR3 bases: TGTGCCAGCAGCGTAGACCCCTCCTCTTTCTACGAGCAGTACTTC. Its translation is CASSVDPSSFYEQYF. The chain links TRBV9 to TRBJ2-7; no clear D. V was trimmed by 0 bases and J by 3 bases, leaving 13 bases between them. From germline, CDR1 is SGDLS and CDR2 YYNGEE. The CDR3 totals 15 residues.

The J gene is TRBJ2-1, the V gene TRBV5-1; 8 nucleotides agree with TRBD2. V dropped 4 bases and J dropped 7; count of bases not matched to a gene: 10. This CDR3 region has 15 residues. Germline CDR1 is SGHRS and CDR2 is YFSETQ. DNA for the CDR3: TGCGCCAGCAGCCAGAGCGGGAGTTACAGGAATGAGCAGTTCTTC. This codes for CASSQSGSYRNEQFF.

The chain links TRBV30 to TRBJ1-3, with D tentatively TRBD1 (5 bases). Per the germline V gene, CDR1 is GTSNPN and CDR2 is SVGIG (reference sequence). CDR3 length equals 14 residues. Trimming cost V 8 bases and J 0 bases, with 14 bases left between them. CDR3 bases: TGTGCCACGGGACCGGTAAGCTCTGGAAACACCATATATTTT. Protein: CATGPVSSGNTIYF.

The CDR3 loop reads CASSLDTRGGYGYTF. The CDR3 nucleotides read TGTGCCAGCAGCTTAGATACCCGTGGCGGCTATGGCTACACCTTC. The V gene is TRBV11-2, the J gene TRBJ1-2, with D uncertain. This CDR3 has 15 amino acids. The germline V gene encodes CDR1 SGHAT and CDR2 FQNNGV. V dropped 0 bases and J dropped 4 bases, with 12 bases sitting between them.

The V call is TRBV12-5, the J call TRBJ1-2, with 9 bases identical to TRBD1. The CDR3 is 12 residues long. The V gene's germline CDR1 is LGHNT and CDR2 FRNRAP. V lost 11 bases, J lost 3 bases, and 4 bases stayed unmatched. The CDR3 DNA follows: TGTGCTTGGACAGGGGAGGACTATGGCTACACCTTC. Encoded protein: CAWTGEDYGYTF.